What follows describes a single TCR beta chain. This record belongs to a study of blood T cells in healthy people across ages. Germline values: CDR1 SGHRS, CDR2 YFSETQ. Between the trimmed V and J ends, which lost 2 bases and 2 bases, there was a span of 14 bases. The CDR3 loop spans 15 amino acids. A second roughly 6 to 11 cycle PCR used barcoded and J-beta primers. MiXCR, run by TCRdb on the 5' RACE reads, gives a single entry per CDR3 protein. The profile covers around 1.5 million distinct CDR3 sequences, with approximately 59% appearing a single time and 6.7% taken by the ten largest. Sequencing was performed on blood. This chain joins TRBV5-1 and TRBJ2-7; D is perhaps TRBD1 (5 bases). This receptor was taken from a man aged 18 to 30 in good health. CDR3 in DNA: TGCGCCAGCAGCTTTCTCGACAGCCTACCCTACGAGCAGTACTTC. Translation: CASSFLDSLPYEQYF.